This TCR beta chain was captured by sequencing in a study of CD8+ T cells in alopecia areata. Looking at the study overall: The drug, oral tofacitinib, was given to treated patients at 5 to 10 mg twice daily. Study observations and caveats: Sequences from scalp samples also cover resident alphabeta T cells of normal skin.

On this clone: Its antigen is as yet unknown.

Patients with alopecia areata provided lesional scalp punch biopsies as well as peripheral blood. RNA extraction and reverse transcription yielded cDNA as sequencing template. Using immunoSEQ multiplex PCR, the repertoire was profiled, and TCRdb retains in-frame clones only, with some absent. This sample carries about 180,000 clones, 50% to 60% of them seen once, and the ten largest clones take 14% to 15%. The CDR3 is made up of 16 amino acids. Germline V gene sequence: CDR1 SGHNT, CDR2 YYREEE (reference sequence). The ends lost 0 bases at V and 4 bases at J; junction bases unmatched: 3. The clonotype originates from a human donor with alopecia areata. This rearrangement joins TRBV5-4 to TRBJ1-4, with 10 bases identical to TRBD1. The specimen comprised CD4+ T cells sorted from blood, sampled at week 0. The CDR3 reads CASSLVTGGRNEKLFF. DNA of the CDR3: TGTGCCAGCAGCTTGGTGACAGGGGGCCGTAATGAAAAACTGTTTTTT.